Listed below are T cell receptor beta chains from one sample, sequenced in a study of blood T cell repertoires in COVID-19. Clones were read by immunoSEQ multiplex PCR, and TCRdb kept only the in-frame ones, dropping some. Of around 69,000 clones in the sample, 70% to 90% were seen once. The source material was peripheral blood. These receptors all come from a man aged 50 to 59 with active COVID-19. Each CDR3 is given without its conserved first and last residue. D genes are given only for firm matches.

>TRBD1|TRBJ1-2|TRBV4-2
ASSQDNRGRGYGYT
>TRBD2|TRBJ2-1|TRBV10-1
ASSTGTSGRGFWNEQF
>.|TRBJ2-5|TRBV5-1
ASSFLGGEETQY
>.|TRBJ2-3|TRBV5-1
ASSLARDTDTQY
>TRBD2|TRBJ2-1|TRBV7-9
ASSLPGLTYNEQF
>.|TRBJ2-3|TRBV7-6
ASSLGGQGTDTQY
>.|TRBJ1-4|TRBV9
ASSVGQANEKLF
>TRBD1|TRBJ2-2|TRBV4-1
ASSQALGQGGTGELF
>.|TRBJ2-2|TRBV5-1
ASSFSTGDTGELF
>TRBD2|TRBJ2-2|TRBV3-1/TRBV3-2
ASTQLAGGAGELF
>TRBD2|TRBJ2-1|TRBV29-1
SASGGVWNEQF
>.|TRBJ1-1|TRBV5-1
ASSPRAGGITEAF
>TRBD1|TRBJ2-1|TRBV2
ASSERTGSLYEQF
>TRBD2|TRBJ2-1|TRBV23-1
ASSRNSGGPHNEQF
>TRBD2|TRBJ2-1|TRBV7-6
ASSLGGLAGSANNEQF
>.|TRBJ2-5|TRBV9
ASGSFGETQY
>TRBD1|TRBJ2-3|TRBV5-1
ASRPGQGTDTQY
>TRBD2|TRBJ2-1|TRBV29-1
SVELIGDSGAYNEQF
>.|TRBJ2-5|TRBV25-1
ASRAGFDQETQY
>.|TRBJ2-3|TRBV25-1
ASSQRGSTDTQY
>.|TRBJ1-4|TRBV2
ASRGGTTNEKLF
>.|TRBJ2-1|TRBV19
ASSMSRQTENEQF
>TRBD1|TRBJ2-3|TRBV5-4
ASQGPGGEDTQY
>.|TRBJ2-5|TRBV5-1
ASSIGHSQETQY
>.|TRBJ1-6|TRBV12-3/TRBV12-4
ASGLSYNSPLH
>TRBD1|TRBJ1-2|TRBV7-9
ASSPRGGEGYGYT
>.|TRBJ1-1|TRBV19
ASSHPGRPMNTEAF
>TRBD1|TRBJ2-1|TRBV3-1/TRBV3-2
ASSPLRTGKDEQF
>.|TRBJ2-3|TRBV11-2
ASSLGGEPTDTQY
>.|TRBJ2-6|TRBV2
ASSEVRAGANVLT
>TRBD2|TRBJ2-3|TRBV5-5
ASSYLAGADTQY
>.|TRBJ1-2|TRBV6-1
ASSDRAGRRYT
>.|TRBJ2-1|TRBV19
ASSTPSSYNEQF
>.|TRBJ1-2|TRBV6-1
ASSEYAVREIPGGYT
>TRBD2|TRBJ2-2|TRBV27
ASSPRTSGMELF
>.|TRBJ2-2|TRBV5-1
ASSLQPANTGELF
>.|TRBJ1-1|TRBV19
ASSISPTRPLFEAF
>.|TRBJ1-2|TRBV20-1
SARDGQGYT
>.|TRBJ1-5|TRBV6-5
ATQVSLYSNQPQH
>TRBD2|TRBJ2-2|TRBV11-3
ASSLVWTRATGELF
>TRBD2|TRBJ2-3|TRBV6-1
ASSEGGSPDTQY
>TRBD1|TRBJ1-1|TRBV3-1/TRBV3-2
ASSRQGAVGTEAF
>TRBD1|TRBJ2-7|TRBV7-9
ASSSSGTVYEQY